This T cell receptor beta chain was sequenced during a study of blood T cell repertoires in COVID-19. The authors' processing: Reference gene primer amplification gave nucleated cell count estimates. TCRdb's table, derived via immunoSEQ multiplex PCR, lists solely in-frame clones and lacks some. V and J calls and clone size are copied from that table; D and trimming were computed from the DNA. The table shows about 400,000 clones, with around nine tenths occurring only once. CDR1 and CDR2 (germline): SNHLY, FYNNEI. The length of the CDR3 is 15 residues. After removal of 7 bases from V and 6 bases from J, the junction contained 9 bases not matched to a gene. Participants, about 18 to 90 years old, spanned some 23 US areas. Grouping used clinical history reported by participants in a survey and questionnaire.

The receptor was isolated from a woman in her 30s who had recovered from COVID-19. Sequenced material: PBMCs or T cells enriched from blood (not recorded which). V is TRBV2 and J is TRBJ1-6; 7 bases are a match to TRBD1. CDR3 in DNA: TGTGCCAGCATATTTGCAGGACAGGTTAATTCACCCCTCCACTTT. Translating gives CASIFAGQVNSPLHF. Complete variable domain (other parts from reference TRBV2 and TRBJ1-6): EPEVTQTPSHQVTQMGQEVILRCVPISNHLYFYWYRQILGQKVEFLVSFYNNEISEKSEIFDDQFSVERPDGSNFTLKIRSTKLEDSAMYFCASIFAGQVNSPLHFGNGTRLTVT.